These 20 T cell receptor beta chains share one sample of origin, sequenced in a study of shared clonotypes between healthy human individuals. Assay used: immunoSEQ multiplex PCR; TCRdb lists only in-frame clones, some missing. The table lists over a million clones, around 97% of them singletons, with over 1% in the top ten. Material: naive CD4+ T cells sorted from blood. As to subset: CD45RA+ positively selected. These receptor sequences come from a young man in good health.

The V call is TRBV5-1, the J call TRBJ2-5; TRBD1 or TRBD2 may be the D gene (5 bases each). CDR3 size: 14 residues. CDR1 SGHRS and CDR2 YFSETQ come from the germline V gene. V lost 0 bases, J lost 4 bases, and 10 bases lay in between. In DNA, the CDR3 is TGCGCCAGCAGCTTGGAAGGGACCCCAGAGACCCAGTACTTC. It is translated as CASSLEGTPETQYF.

J is TRBJ2-6 and V is TRBV15; D is perhaps TRBD1 (6 bases). Germline loops: CDR1 LNHNV, CDR2 YYDKDF (reference sequence). V was trimmed by 1 base and J by 1 base, leaving 14 bases between them. The CDR3 runs 18 residues. In nucleotides, the CDR3 is TGTGCCACCAGCAGAGTTACAGGGCTCGGGTCTGGGGCCAACGTCCTGACTTTC. Protein: CATSRVTGLGSGANVLTF.

This clone was detected once. J is TRBJ1-3 and V is TRBV4-3; possible D gene TRBD1, 5 bases. This CDR3 comprises 16 residues. CDR1 is LGHNA, CDR2 YSLEER, per germline. The ends were cut back, 1 base at V and 6 bases at J, with 16 bases in the middle. The CDR3 sequence is CASSQGFGQGLNTIYF. For the CDR3, the DNA is TGCGCCAGCAGCCAAGGTTTCGGGCAGGGTCTAAACACCATATATTTT.

The rearrangement joins TRBV6-1 to TRBJ1-2; weak D call: TRBD1 (5 bases). The CDR3 runs to 12 residues. Trimming stripped 7 bases from V and 7 bases from J, with 13 bases between. Looked up from germline, CDR1 is MNHNS and CDR2 is SASEGT. Here the CDR3 reads CASIKWGGGYTF. The CDR3 DNA follows: TGTGCCAGCATCAAATGGGGGGGTGGCTACACCTTC.

The chain uses TRBV28 and TRBJ2-7, with TRBD2 as a possible D gene (6 bases). V dropped 8 bases and J dropped 1 base, with 12 bases sitting between them. The CDR3 totals 13 residues. CDR1 and CDR2 from the germline V gene are MDHEN and SYDVKM. The CDR3 DNA follows: TGTGCCAGCGGGACTCCTGTTTCCTACGAGCAGTACTTC. Translation: CASGTPVSYEQYF.

The chain couples TRBV4-3 to TRBJ2-6; 7 bases map to TRBD2. The CDR3 consists of 16 residues. CDR1 and CDR2 from the germline V gene are LGHNA and YSLEER. The trim removed 1 base at V and 2 bases at J, leaving 2 bases unmatched. CDR3 nucleotides: TGCGCCAGCAGCCAAGTCCGGGGGGCTGGGGCCAACGTCCTGACTTTC. It codes for CASSQVRGAGANVLTF.

The chain employs TRBV18 and TRBJ1-2; D not certain. CDR1 is KGHSH, CDR2 LQKENI, per germline. The V end was cut by 0 bases, the J end by 5 bases, with 19 bases between. The CDR3 is 17 residues long. The CDR3 loop reads CASSPPRSQSYGYGYTF. CDR3 coding DNA: TGTGCCAGCTCACCACCGCGGAGTCAATCATACGGATATGGCTACACCTTC.

The chain is built from TRBV28 and TRBJ2-7; either TRBD1 or TRBD2 may fit D (5 bases each). Deletions cut 2 bases from V and 3 bases from J, with 11 bases between. The V gene's germline CDR1 is MDHEN and CDR2 SYDVKM. The CDR3 is 14 amino acids. The CDR3 DNA is TGTGCCAGCAGTTTACCGGGACGGAACTACGAGCAGTACTTC. This sequence encodes CASSLPGRNYEQYF.

V gene TRBV5-1 combines with J gene TRBJ2-6, with 10 bases fitting TRBD2. Per the germline V gene, CDR1 is SGHRS and CDR2 is YFSETQ. The V segment lost 4 bases and the J segment 3 bases; nucleotides outside the gene matches: 13. This CDR3 is 19 amino acids long. The CDR3 sequence is CASSVTRLAGVFGANVLTF. DNA for the CDR3: TGCGCCAGCAGCGTGACACGCCTAGCGGGAGTATTTGGGGCCAACGTCCTGACTTTC.

This chain connects TRBV5-1 to TRBJ2-1; no definite D call. The germline CDR1 and CDR2 sequences are SGHRS and YFSETQ. The germline V and J ends were trimmed by 4 bases and 5 bases, with 10 bases remaining between them. This CDR3 region has 13 residues. The CDR3 DNA reads TGCGCCAGCAGCGTCAGGATTAACAATGAGCAGTTCTTC. Its translation: CASSVRINNEQFF.

A remark on this clone: Germline is not matched at one junction end, which may reflect a read error. This chain uses TRBV5-1 with TRBJ2-1; D remains unclear. The CDR3 length is 15 residues. The germline gives CDR1 SGHRS, CDR2 YFSETQ. The CDR3 region is CASSLGGNSYNKQFF. DNA of the CDR3: TGCGCCAGCAGCTTGGGTGGGAACTCCTACAATAAGCAGTTCTTC.

In its sample, this clone was seen once. The rearrangement joins TRBV11-3 to TRBJ2-6; the D gene is possibly TRBD1 (5 bases). The CDR3 has 17 residues. The germline gives CDR1 SGHNT, CDR2 YENEEA. With 5 bases removed from V and 3 bases from J, the gap between germline ends came to 17 bases. The CDR3 region has the DNA TGTGCCAGCAGCCCCCCGAGGCAGGGTAATGGGGCCAACGTCCTGACTTTC. It yields the protein CASSPPRQGNGANVLTF.

This sequence joins TRBV5-1 and TRBJ2-1, with D uncertain. Trimming cost V 0 bases and J 2 bases, with 9 bases left between them. The CDR3 runs 15 residues. From germline, CDR1 is SGHRS and CDR2 YFSETQ. The CDR3 DNA follows: TGCGCCAGCAGCTTGGCGCTAGACGCCTACAATGAGCAGTTCTTC. It specifies CASSLALDAYNEQFF.

This clone appeared a single time. V and J are TRBV9 and TRBJ2-1; the match to TRBD2 covers 9 bases. Looked up from germline, CDR1 is SGDLS and CDR2 is YYNGEE. This CDR3 comprises 13 residues. J gave up 13 bases and V 4 bases, and 9 bases lay outside the gene matches. CDR3 in amino acids: CASSPNSGSHQFF. Written as DNA, the CDR3 is TGTGCCAGCAGCCCTAATAGCGGGAGTCATCAGTTCTTC.

The chain has TRBV30 and TRBJ1-1; D is ambiguous. CDR1 is GTSNPN and CDR2 is SVGIG in the germline V gene (reference sequence). This CDR3 comprises 14 residues. V lost 0 bases and J 0 bases, leaving 8 bases between the germline ends. The CDR3 nucleotides read TGTGCCTGGAGTGTATGGTCCGTGAACACTGAAGCTTTCTTT. Translated: CAWSVWSVNTEAFF.

CDR3 amino acids: CASSVTGSWSEQFF. CDR3 nucleotide sequence: TGTGCCAGCAGCGTGACAGGGTCGTGGAGTGAGCAGTTCTTC. The chain carries TRBV9 and TRBJ2-1; TRBD1 matches at 7 bases. V dropped 2 bases and J dropped 9; count of bases not matched to a gene: 8. CDR3 length equals 14 residues. CDR1 and CDR2 (germline): SGDLS, YYNGEE.

In nucleotides, the CDR3 is TGCGCCAGCAGCCCTGGCGGTACGGTTAGCAATCAGCCCCAGCATTTT. This gives the protein CASSPGGTVSNQPQHF. This sequence joins TRBV5-1 and TRBJ1-5; D remains unclear. The germline V gene encodes CDR1 SGHRS and CDR2 YFSETQ. The V gene lost 4 bases and the J gene lost 0 bases, with 14 bases spanning the gap. The CDR3 has 16 residues.

Worth noting for this clone: Additional DNA sequences in this sample encode the identical CDR3. In DNA, the CDR3 is TGTGCCAGCAGCTTTGGTTCCCAAGAGACCCAGTACTTC. It codes for CASSFGSQETQYF. J is TRBJ2-5 and V is TRBV11-2; no definite D call. The CDR3 covers 13 residues. CDR1 is SGHAT, CDR2 FQNNGV, per germline. Trimming removed 3 bases from V and 1 base from J, with 6 bases in between.

This clone was observed once. CDR3 in DNA: TGTGCCAGCAGCCCACAGGGGGCGAGGAGCACTGAAGCTTTCTTT. It codes for CASSPQGARSTEAFF. V is TRBV4-2 and J is TRBJ1-1; 9 nucleotides agree with TRBD1. The CDR3 extends over 15 amino acids. Germline CDR1 LGHNA, CDR2 YNFKEQ. V gave up 4 bases and J gave up 4 bases; unmatched junction bases: 7.

CDR3 sequence: CASSRGPPGNTEAFF. The CDR3 nucleotides are TGTGCCAGCTCACGGGGACCCCCCGGGAACACTGAAGCTTTCTTT. The chain has TRBV18 and TRBJ1-1; perhaps TRBD1 as D (5 bases). The CDR3 is made up of 15 amino acids. CDR1 KGHSH and CDR2 LQKENI come from the germline V gene. Trimming shortened V by 4 bases and J by 1 base, and 13 bases separated the two germline ends.